This T cell receptor beta chain was retrieved from a study of T cells in Graves' hyperthyroidism and ophthalmopathy (dated by TCRdb to between 2019 and 2020). About the study as a whole: Peripheral blood was sampled at the time of initial diagnosis, prior to any treatment. To identify TCR V-J signatures that set the groups apart, the researchers used a discovery cohort of more than 95 patients, made up of around 40 with Graves' ophthalmopathy and 57 with stable Graves' hyperthyroidism. Whether ophthalmopathy could be predicted prospectively was tested in an independent validation cohort made up of roughly 19 hyperthyroidism patients plus 17 patients who later progressed to ophthalmopathy. For training and testing, the 100 or so patients in the discovery cohort were randomly divided in a 7:3 ratio. In addition, the study compared T-cell repertoires in thyroid tissue and in blood from over 5 Graves' hyperthyroidism patients. Following sampling, methimazole starting at 30 mg daily was given to hyperthyroidism patients, and high-dose intravenous methylprednisolone was given to ophthalmopathy patients. The paper describes TCR Vbeta CDR3 sequencing of 135 peripheral blood samples, made up of roughly 40 ophthalmopathy patients, around 73 hyperthyroidism patients and 17 progressor patients. The paper as a whole reports these results and caveats: In validation, progression to ophthalmopathy was predicted by the model with around 71% sensitivity and about 72% specificity, a median of approximately 6.5 months before onset. No statistical method was used to set the sample size in advance, and investigators knew the group allocation. Most expanded thyroid clonotypes (frequency above 0.001) were also detected in blood, a finding suggesting that blood repertoires may reflect thyroid immune responses. In cross-validation, a model built on a 13 V-J signature told ophthalmopathy apart from stable hyperthyroidism with roughly 87% sensitivity and approximately 84% specificity, and in testing the same model reached 80%/75%.

Amplification of TCR beta CDR3 regions was carried out from RNA transcripts. A first-round RT-PCR of the TCR CDR3 used the HTBI primer set with the Qiagen OneStep RT-PCR kit. Libraries were constructed in a second round of multiplex PCR, after which size selection and purification were carried out. The libraries were sequenced on an Illumina HiSeq2000 using paired-end 100 bp reads. Per the authors' processing: Raw data were processed with SOAPnuke, discarding reads with adapters, uncalled bases, mean Phred below 15, or no exact constant-primer or identifier match. COPE v1.2.5 was used to merge high-quality paired reads, and clonotypes were defined as unique nucleotide sequences. Clonotypes were aligned to IMGT TRBV, TRBD and TRBJ reference segments using MiTCR v1.1. The analysis included only V-J combinations with a frequency above 0.0001, which together covered around 99% of the repertoires. A TCS score was defined as the ratio between F50 (clonal expansion) and ExV (chaos), using BLOSUM62-based TCRdist between CDR3 peptides within each V-J. Welch's t-statistics and random forest reduced around 510 V-J features to around 14, which were used in a naive Bayes classifier (R e1071). Starting from the raw public reads, TCRdb applied fastp trimming at Q25, assembled clones with MiXCR and retained in-frame beta chains. Entries are consolidated by CDR3 protein sequence, retaining the most common genes and DNA. The V and J calls come from TCRdb's annotation, not from the publication. The sample table records 600,000 to 750,000 distinct CDR3 sequences; 15% to 20% of these occur just once. The top ten hold around 15% of the sample.

Details on this clonotype: The antigen this receptor binds is unknown. No much larger clonotype is one base removed from it; base qualities were not supplied.

Graves' hyperthyroidism was defined as stable when no progression to ophthalmopathy occurred over 18 months of follow-up. Hyperthyroidism patients were newly diagnosed, with disease duration under 2 months, and aged 18 to 65 years. Exclusion was applied to patients with uncontrolled infections, other autoimmune diseases, pregnancy or lactation. Diagnoses were based on clinical symptoms, serum thyroxine and TRAb, thyroid ultrasound and orbital computed tomography. PBMCs were isolated from 8 to 10 ml of fresh peripheral blood by Ficoll-Paque density gradient centrifugation. Total RNA was extracted with Trizol reagent, and quality was checked on an Agilent 2100 Bioanalyzer. V gives up 2 bases and J gives up 2 bases, and the segment between their germline ends measures 7 bases. CDR1 and CDR2, looked up from the germline V gene (reference sequence), are SEHNR and FQNEAQ. Its CDR3 holds 14 amino acids, cysteine through phenylalanine. Just CDR3 DNA is preserved here, 42 bases in frame from base 1.

The chain links TRBV7-9 with TRBJ2-1; the D gene cannot be named for sure. The TCR sequence derives from a man aged 50 or older with Graves' hyperthyroidism. Material for sequencing was blood. CDR3 reads: CASSLPHPYNEQFF. The DNA is as follows: TGTGCCAGCAGCTTACCACACCCCTACAATGAGCAGTTCTTC. The full variable domain, completed from the reference TRBV7-9 and TRBJ2-1 proteins outside the CDR3, reads DTGVSQNPRHKITKRGQNVTFRCDPISEHNRLYWYRQTLGQGPEFLTYFQNEAQLEKSRLLSDRFSAERPKGSFSTLEIQRTEQGDSAMYLCASSLPHPYNEQFFGPGTRLTVL.